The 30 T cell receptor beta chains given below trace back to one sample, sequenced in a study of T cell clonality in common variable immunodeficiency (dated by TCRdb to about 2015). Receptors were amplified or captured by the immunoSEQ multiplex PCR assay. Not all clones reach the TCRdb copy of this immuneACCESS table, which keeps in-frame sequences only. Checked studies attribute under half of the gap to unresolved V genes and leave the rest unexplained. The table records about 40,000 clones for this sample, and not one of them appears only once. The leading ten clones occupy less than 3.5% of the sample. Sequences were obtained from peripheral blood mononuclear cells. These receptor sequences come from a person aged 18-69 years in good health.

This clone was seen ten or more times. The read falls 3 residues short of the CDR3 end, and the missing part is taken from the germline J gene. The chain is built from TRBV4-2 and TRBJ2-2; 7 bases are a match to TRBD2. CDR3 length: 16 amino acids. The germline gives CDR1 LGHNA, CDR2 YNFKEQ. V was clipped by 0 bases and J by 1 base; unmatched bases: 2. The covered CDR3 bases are TGTGCCAGCAGCCAAGATCGCGGGGGGAACACCGGGGAG. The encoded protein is CASSQDRGGNTGE. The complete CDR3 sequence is CASSQDRGGNTGELFF.

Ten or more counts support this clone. The CDR3: CASSLGTTQETQYF. The CDR3 bases that were read are TGTGCCAGCAGCTTAGGTACAACCCAAGAGACC. The rearrangement links TRBV7-9 to TRBJ2-5; D is unresolved. Read coverage stops 3 residues before the CDR3 terminus; the germline J gene supplies the remainder. The germline V and J ends were trimmed by 1 base and 1 base, with 7 bases remaining between them. CDR3 size: 14 residues. Per the germline V gene, CDR1 is SEHNR and CDR2 is FQNEAQ (reference sequence).

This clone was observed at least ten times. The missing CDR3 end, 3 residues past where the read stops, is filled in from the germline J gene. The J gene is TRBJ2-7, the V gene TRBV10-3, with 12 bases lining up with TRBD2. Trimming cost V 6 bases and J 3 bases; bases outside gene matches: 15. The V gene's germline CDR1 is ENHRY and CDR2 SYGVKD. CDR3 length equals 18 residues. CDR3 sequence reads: CAISRTSGTGLAGYEQYF. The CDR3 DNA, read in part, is TGTGCCATCAGCAGGACTAGCGGGACAGGGCTAGCGGGCTACGAG.

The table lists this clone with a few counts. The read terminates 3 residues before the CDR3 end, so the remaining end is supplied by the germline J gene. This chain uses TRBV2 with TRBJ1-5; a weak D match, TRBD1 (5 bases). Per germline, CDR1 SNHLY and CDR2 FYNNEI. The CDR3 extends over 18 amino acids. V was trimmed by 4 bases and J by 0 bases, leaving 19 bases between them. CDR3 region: CASSGPKGDFYSNQPQHF. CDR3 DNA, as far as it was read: TGTGCCAGCAGTGGCCCAAAAGGGGACTTTTATAGCAATCAGCCC.

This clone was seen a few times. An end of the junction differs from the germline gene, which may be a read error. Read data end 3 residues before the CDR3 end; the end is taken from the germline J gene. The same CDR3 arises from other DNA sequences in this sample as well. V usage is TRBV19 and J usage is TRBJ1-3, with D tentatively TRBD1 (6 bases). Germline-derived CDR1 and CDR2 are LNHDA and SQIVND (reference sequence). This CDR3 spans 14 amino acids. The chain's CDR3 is CASKEQGTGNTIYF. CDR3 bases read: TGTGCCAGTAAAGAACAGGGTACTGGAAACACA.

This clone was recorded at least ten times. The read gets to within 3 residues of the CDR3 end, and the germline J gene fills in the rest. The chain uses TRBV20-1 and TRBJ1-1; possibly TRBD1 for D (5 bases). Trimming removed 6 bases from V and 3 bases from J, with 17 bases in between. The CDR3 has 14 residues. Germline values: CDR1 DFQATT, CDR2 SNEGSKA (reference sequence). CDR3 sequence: CSAKPHDSYTEAFF. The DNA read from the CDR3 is TGCAGTGCCAAACCCCATGACAGCTACACTGAA.

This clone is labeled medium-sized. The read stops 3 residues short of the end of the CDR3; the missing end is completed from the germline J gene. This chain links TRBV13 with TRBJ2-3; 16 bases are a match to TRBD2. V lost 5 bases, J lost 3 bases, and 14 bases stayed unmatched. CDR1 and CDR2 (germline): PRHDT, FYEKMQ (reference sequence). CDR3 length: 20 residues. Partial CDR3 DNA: TGTGCCAGCAGCGGCCTTCCGGGACTAGCGGGGGGGCGAGGGACAGATACG. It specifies CASSGLPGLAGGRGTDT. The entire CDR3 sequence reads CASSGLPGLAGGRGTDTQYF.

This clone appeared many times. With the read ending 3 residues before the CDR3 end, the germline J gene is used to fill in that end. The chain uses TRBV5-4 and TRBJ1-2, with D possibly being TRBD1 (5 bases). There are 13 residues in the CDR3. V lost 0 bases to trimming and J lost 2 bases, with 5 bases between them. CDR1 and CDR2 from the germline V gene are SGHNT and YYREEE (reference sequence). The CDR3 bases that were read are TGTGCCAGCAGCTTGGGACAGAACTATGGC. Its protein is CASSLGQNYG. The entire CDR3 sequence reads CASSLGQNYGYTF.

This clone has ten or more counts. The sequenced part of the CDR3 DNA is TGCGCCAGCAGTGAGTTTCCCAACGGGTATACG. Its protein product is CASSEFPNGYT. The full CDR3 protein is CASSEFPNGYTQYF. V is TRBV10-1 and J is TRBJ2-3; D call uncertain. The sequence runs out 3 residues before the end of the CDR3; the remainder is reconstructed from the germline J gene. CDR3 length: 14 amino acids. The V gene's germline CDR1 is WNHNN and CDR2 SYGVQD (reference sequence). The germline V and J ends were trimmed by 1 base and 7 bases, with 12 bases remaining between them.

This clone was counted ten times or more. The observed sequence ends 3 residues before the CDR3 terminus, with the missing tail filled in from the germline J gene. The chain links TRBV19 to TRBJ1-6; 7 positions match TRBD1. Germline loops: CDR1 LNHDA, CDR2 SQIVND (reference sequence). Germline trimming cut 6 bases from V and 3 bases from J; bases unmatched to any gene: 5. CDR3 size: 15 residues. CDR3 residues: CASRTRDSYNSPLHF. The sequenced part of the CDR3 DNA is TGTGCCAGTAGAACTCGGGACAGCTATAATTCACCC.

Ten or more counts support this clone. This chain's CDR3 is CSARSGQGTYEQYF. CDR3 DNA, as far as it was read: TGCAGTGCTAGATCTGGACAGGGAACCTACGAG. This chain joins TRBV20-1 and TRBJ2-7; 8 positions agree with TRBD1. The CDR3 end falls 3 residues outside the read, so it is completed with the germline J gene. The CDR3 is made up of 14 amino acids. The germline CDR1 and CDR2 sequences are DFQATT and SNEGSKA (reference sequence). V was clipped by 2 bases and J by 2 bases; unmatched bases: 5.

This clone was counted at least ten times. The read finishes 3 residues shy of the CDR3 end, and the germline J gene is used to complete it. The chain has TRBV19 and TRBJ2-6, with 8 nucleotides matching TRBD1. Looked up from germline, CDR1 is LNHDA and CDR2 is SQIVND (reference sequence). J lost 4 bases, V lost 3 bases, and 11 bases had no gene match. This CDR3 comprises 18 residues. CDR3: CASSMSLQGAGGANVLTF. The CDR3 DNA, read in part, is TGTGCCAGTAGTATGTCGCTCCAGGGGGCGGGAGGGGCCAACGTC.

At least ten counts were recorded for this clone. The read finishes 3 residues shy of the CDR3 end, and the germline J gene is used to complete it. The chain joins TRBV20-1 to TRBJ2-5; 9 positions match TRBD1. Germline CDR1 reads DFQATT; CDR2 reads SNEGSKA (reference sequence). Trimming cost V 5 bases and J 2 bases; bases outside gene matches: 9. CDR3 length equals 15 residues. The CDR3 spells CSAGGGQGVQETQYF. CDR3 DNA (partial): TGCAGTGCTGGAGGGGGACAGGGCGTACAAGAGACC.

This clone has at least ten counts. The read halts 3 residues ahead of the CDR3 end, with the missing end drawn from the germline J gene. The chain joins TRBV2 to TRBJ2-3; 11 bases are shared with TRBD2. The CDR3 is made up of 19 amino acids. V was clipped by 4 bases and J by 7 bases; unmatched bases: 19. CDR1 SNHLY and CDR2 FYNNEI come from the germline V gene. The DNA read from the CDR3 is TGTGCCAGCAGTGCCCTTAAAACTACTAGCGGGAGATGGTCTTATACG. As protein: CASSALKTTSGRWSYT. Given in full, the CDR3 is CASSALKTTSGRWSYTQYF. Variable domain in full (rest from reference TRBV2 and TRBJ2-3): EPEVTQTPSHQVTQMGQEVILRCVPISNHLYFYWYRQILGQKVEFLVSFYNNEISEKSEIFDDQFSVERPDGSNFTLKIRSTKLEDSAMYFCASSALKTTSGRWSYTQYFGPGTRLTVL.

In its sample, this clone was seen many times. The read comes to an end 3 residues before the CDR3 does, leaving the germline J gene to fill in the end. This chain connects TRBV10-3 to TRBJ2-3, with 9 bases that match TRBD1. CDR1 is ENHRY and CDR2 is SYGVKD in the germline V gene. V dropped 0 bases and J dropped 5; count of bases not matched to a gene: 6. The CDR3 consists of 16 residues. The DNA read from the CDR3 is TGTGCCATCAGTGAGTCATACAGGGGGCGCGGAGATACG. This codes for CAISESYRGRGDT. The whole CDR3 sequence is CAISESYRGRGDTQYF.

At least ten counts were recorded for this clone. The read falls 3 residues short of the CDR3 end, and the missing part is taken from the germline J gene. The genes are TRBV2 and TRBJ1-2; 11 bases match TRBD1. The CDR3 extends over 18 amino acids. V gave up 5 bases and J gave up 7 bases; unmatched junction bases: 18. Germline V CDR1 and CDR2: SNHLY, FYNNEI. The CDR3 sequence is CASSTRTLRTGGAFGYTF. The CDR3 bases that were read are TGTGCCAGCAGTACCCGAACTCTCCGGACAGGGGGCGCGTTTGGC.

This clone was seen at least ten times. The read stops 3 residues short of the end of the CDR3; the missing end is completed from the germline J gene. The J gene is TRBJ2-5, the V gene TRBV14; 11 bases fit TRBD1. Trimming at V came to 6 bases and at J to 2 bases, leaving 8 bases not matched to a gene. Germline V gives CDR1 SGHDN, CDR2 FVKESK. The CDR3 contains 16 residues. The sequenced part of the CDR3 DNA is TGTGCCAGCAGTCTCTGGGGACAGGGGGTACAAGAGACC. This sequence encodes CASSLWGQGVQET. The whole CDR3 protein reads CASSLWGQGVQETQYF.

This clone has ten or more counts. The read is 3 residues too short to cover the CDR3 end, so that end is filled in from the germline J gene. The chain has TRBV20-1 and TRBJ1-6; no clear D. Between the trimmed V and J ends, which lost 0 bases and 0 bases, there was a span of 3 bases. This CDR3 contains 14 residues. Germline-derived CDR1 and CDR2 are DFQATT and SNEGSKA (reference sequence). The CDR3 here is CSARDNSYNSPLHF. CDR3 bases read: TGCAGTGCTAGAGATAACTCCTATAATTCACCC.

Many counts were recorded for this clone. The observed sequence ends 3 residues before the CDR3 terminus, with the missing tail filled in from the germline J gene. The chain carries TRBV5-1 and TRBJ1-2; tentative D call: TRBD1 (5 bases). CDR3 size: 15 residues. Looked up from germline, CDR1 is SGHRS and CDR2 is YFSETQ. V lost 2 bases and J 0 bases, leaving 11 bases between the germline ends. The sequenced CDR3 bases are TGCGCCAGCAGCTTCCAGGGATTAACTAACTATGGC. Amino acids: CASSFQGLTNYG. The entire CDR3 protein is CASSFQGLTNYGYTF.

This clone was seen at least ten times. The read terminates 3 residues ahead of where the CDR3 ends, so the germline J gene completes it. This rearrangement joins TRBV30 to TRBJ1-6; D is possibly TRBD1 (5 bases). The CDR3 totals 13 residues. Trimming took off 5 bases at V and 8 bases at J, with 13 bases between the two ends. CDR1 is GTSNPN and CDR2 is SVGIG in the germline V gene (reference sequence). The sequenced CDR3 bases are TGTGCCTGGTCCGGGACTTGGGATTCACCC. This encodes CAWSGTWDSP. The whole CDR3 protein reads CAWSGTWDSPLHF.

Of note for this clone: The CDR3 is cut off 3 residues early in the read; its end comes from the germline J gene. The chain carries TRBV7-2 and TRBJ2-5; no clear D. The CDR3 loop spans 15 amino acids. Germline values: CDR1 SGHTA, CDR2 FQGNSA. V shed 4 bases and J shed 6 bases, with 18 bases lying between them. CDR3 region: CASSSYLGAPKTQYF. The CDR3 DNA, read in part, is TGTGCCAGCAGCTCCTATCTGGGCGCGCCGAAGACC. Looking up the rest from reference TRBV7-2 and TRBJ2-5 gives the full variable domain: GAGVSQSPSNKVTEKGKDVELRCDPISGHTALYWYRQSLGQGLEFLIYFQGNSAPDKSGLPSDRFSAERTGGSVSTLTIQRTQQEDSAVYLCASSSYLGAPKTQYFGPGTRLLVL.

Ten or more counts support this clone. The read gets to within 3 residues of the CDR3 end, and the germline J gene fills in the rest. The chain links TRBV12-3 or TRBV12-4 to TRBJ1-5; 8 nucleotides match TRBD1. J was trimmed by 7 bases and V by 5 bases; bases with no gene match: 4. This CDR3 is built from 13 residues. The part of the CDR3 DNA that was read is TGTGCCAGCAGTGGGACAGGAGAGCAGCCC. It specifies CASSGTGEQP. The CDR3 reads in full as CASSGTGEQPQHF.

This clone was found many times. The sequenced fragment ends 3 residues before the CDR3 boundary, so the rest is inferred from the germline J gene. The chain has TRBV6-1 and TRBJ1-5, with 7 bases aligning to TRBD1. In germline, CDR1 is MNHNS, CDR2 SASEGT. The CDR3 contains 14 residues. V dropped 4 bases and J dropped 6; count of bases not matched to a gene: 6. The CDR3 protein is CASSAKGAAQPQHF. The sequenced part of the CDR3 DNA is TGTGCCAGCAGTGCCAAGGGGGCGGCTCAGCCC.

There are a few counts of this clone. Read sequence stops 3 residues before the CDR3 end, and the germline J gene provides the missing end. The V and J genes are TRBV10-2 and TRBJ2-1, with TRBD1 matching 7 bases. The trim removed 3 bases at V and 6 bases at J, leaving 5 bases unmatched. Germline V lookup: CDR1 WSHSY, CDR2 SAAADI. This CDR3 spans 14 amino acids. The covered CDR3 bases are TGCGCCAGCAGTGAAAGTCAGGGGGTCAATGAG. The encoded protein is CASSESQGVNE. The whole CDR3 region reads CASSESQGVNEQFF.

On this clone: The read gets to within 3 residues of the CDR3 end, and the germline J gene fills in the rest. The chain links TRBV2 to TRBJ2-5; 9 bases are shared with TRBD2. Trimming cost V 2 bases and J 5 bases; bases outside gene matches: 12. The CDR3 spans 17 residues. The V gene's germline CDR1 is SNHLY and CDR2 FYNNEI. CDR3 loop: CASSELRAGGGGETQYF. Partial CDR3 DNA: TGTGCCAGCAGTGAACTTCGAGCGGGGGGCGGTGGGGAGACC. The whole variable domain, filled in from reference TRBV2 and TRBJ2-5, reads EPEVTQTPSHQVTQMGQEVILRCVPISNHLYFYWYRQILGQKVEFLVSFYNNEISEKSEIFDDQFSVERPDGSNFTLKIRSTKLEDSAMYFCASSELRAGGGGETQYFGPGTRLLVL.

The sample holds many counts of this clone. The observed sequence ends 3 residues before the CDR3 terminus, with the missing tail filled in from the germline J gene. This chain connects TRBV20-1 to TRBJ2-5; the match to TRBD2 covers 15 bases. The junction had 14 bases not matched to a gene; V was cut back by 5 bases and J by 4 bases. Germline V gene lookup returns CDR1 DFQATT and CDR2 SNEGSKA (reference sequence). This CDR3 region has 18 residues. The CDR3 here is CSAFFPGLAGGPTETQYF. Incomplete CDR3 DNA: TGCAGTGCTTTCTTCCCTGGACTAGCGGGAGGGCCCACAGAGACC.

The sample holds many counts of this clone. Incomplete CDR3 DNA: TGTGCCAGCAGTGCGACAGGGGGCTCTGAA. The encoded protein is CASSATGGSE. The full CDR3 protein reads CASSATGGSEAFF. The rearrangement joins TRBV5-4 to TRBJ1-1; 10 nucleotides agree with TRBD1. The read terminates 3 residues ahead of where the CDR3 ends, so the germline J gene completes it. Germline CDR1 reads SGHNT; CDR2 reads YYREEE (reference sequence). Germline trimming cut 5 bases from V and 6 bases from J; bases unmatched to any gene: 4. This CDR3 contains 13 residues.

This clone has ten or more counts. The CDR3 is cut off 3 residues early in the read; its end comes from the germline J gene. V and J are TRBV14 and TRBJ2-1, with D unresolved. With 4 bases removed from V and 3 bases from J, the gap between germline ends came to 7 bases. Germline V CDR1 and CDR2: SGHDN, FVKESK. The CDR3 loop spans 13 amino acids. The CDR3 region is CASSRHNYNEQFF. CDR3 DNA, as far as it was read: TGTGCCAGCAGCCGGCACAACTACAATGAG.

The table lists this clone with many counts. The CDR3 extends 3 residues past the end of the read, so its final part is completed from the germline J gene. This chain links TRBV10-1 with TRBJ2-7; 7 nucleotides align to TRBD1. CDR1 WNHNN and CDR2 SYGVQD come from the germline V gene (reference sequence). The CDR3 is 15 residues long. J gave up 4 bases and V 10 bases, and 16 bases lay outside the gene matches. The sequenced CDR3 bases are TGCGCCACCGTGCATTCGACAGGGAAACGATACGAG. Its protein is CATVHSTGKRYE. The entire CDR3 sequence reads CATVHSTGKRYEQYF.

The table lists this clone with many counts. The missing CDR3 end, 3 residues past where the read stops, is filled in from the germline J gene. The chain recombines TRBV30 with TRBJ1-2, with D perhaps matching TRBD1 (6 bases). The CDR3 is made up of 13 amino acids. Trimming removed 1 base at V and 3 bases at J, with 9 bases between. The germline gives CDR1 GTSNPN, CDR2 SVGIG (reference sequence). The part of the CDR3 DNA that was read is TGTGCCTGGAGTGCTGGGGGCCACTATGGC. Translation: CAWSAGGHYG. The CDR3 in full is CAWSAGGHYGYTF.